A single sample gave rise to the 32 T cell receptor beta chains below, sequenced in a study of shared clonotypes between healthy human individuals. TCRdb's table, derived via immunoSEQ multiplex PCR, lists solely in-frame clones and lacks some. The sample has 1.4 million or so clones, less than 99% seen once. Sequencing used naive CD4+ T cells sorted from blood. Subset specified: CD45RA+ positively selected. Receptor source: a man in his thirties or forties in good health.

The rearrangement uses TRBV10-2 and TRBJ2-7; 7 bases fit TRBD1. Per the germline V gene, CDR1 is WSHSY and CDR2 is SAAADI. The CDR3 extends over 13 amino acids. The V gene end was trimmed by 5 bases and the J gene end by 3 bases; junction bases not matched to a gene: 4. For the CDR3, the DNA is TGCGCCAGCAGTTGGGGGACAGACTACGAGCAGTACTTC. Translation: CASSWGTDYEQYF.

About this clone: Relative to the germline gene, one junction end is altered; a read error may explain this. The chain employs TRBV7-7 and TRBJ2-7, with D possibly being TRBD1 or TRBD2 (5 bases each). This CDR3 has 13 amino acids. Looked up from germline, CDR1 is SSHAT and CDR2 is FNYEAQ (reference sequence). The CDR3 coding sequence is TGTGCTAGCAGCTTGGGGGAAAACTACGAGCAGTACTTC. Protein: CASSLGENYEQYF. Combining the CDR3 with reference TRBV7-7 and TRBJ2-7 gives the whole variable domain GAGVSQSPRYKVTKRGQDVTLRCDPISSHATLYWYQQALGQGPEFLTYFNYEAQPDKSGLPSDRFSAERPEGSISTLTIQRTEQRDSAMYRCASSLGENYEQYFGPGTRLTVT.

The chain uses TRBV9 and TRBJ2-1, with D tentatively TRBD1 (5 bases). This CDR3 is built from 13 residues. The V gene's germline CDR1 is SGDLS and CDR2 YYNGEE. V lost 5 bases to trimming and J lost 3 bases, with 9 bases between them. This chain's CDR3 is CASSIQGYNEQFF. CDR3 in DNA: TGTGCCAGCAGTATCCAGGGCTACAATGAGCAGTTCTTC.

This clone was recorded only once. The chain is built from TRBV11-2 and TRBJ2-5; 9 positions agree with TRBD2. The CDR3 extends over 15 amino acids. Looked up from germline, CDR1 is SGHAT and CDR2 is FQNNGV. Trimming took 7 bases from V and 5 from J; bases not matched to a gene: 11. The CDR3 reads CASTPLAGRGETQYF. The CDR3 coding sequence is TGTGCCAGCACTCCCCTAGCGGGAAGGGGCGAGACCCAGTACTTC.

This rearrangement joins TRBV27 to TRBJ2-5, with 8 bases lining up with TRBD2. Per germline, CDR1 MNHEY and CDR2 SMNVEV (reference sequence). The V and J ends lost 2 bases and 2 bases, in that order; junction bases with no gene match: 4. This CDR3 comprises 15 residues. CDR3 sequence reads: CASSLSGRAQETQYF. The DNA of the CDR3 is TGTGCCAGCAGTTTAAGCGGGAGAGCACAAGAGACCCAGTACTTC.

The V and J genes are TRBV4-3 and TRBJ2-3; 7 bases map to TRBD1. The CDR3 contains 15 residues. The trim removed 2 bases at V and 8 bases at J, leaving 10 bases unmatched. Germline assignment: CDR1 LGHNA and CDR2 YSLEER. CDR3 coding DNA: TGCGCCAGCAGCCAACACATTGACAGGGTCGGTACGCAGTATTTT. It is translated as CASSQHIDRVGTQYF.

This sequence joins TRBV11-2 and TRBJ1-4; D is undetermined. Trimming cost V 4 bases and J 2 bases, with 17 bases left between them. The CDR3 spans 17 residues. CDR1 and CDR2 from the germline V gene are SGHAT and FQNNGV. The CDR3: CASSSWARTSTNEKLFF. CDR3 coding DNA: TGTGCCAGCAGCTCATGGGCCAGAACCTCGACTAATGAAAAACTGTTTTTT.

V gene TRBV27 combines with J gene TRBJ2-2, with 7 bases identical to TRBD2. CDR1 is MNHEY, CDR2 SMNVEV, per germline (reference sequence). This CDR3 has 16 residues. Losses at the gene ends were 3 bases for V and 4 bases for J; bases not matched to a gene: 8. CDR3 loop: CASSLEGRAGTGELFF. The CDR3 bases are TGTGCCAGCAGTTTGGAAGGGAGGGCGGGCACCGGGGAGCTGTTTTTT.

This chain connects TRBV18 to TRBJ2-3; 10 positions agree with TRBD1. The V gene's germline CDR1 is KGHSH and CDR2 LQKENI. V lost 6 bases and J lost 5; bases outside the gene matches: 11. CDR3 size: 16 residues. CDR3 sequence: CASSQTGTGVRDTQYF. In DNA, the CDR3 is TGTGCCAGCTCCCAAACCGGGACAGGGGTCAGAGATACGCAGTATTTT. Full variable domain (rest looked up from reference TRBV18 and TRBJ2-3): NAGVMQNPRHLVRRRGQEARLRCSPMKGHSHVYWYRQLPEEGLKFMVYLQKENIIDESGMPKERFSAEFPKEGPSILRIQQVVRGDSAAYFCASSQTGTGVRDTQYFGPGTRLTVL.

Note on this clone: Additional DNA sequences in this sample encode the identical CDR3. The V gene is TRBV2, the J gene TRBJ1-1, with TRBD1 matching over 9 bases. Germline loops: CDR1 SNHLY, CDR2 FYNNEI. Unmatched junction bases numbered 3, after V lost 6 bases and J lost 1 base. This CDR3 is built from 14 residues. Here the CDR3 reads CASSLQGANTEAFF. Here the CDR3 DNA reads TGTGCCAGCAGCCTACAGGGGGCGAACACTGAAGCTTTCTTT.

The chain is built from TRBV11-3 and TRBJ2-2; 9 positions match TRBD2. Trimming at V came to 0 bases and at J to 0 bases, leaving 2 bases not matched to a gene. The CDR3 contains 17 residues. Germline values: CDR1 SGHNT, CDR2 YENEEA. The CDR3: CASSLDLAGSNTGELFF. The CDR3 nucleotides are TGTGCCAGCAGCTTAGATCTAGCGGGGTCGAACACCGGGGAGCTGTTTTTT.

The chain employs TRBV5-1 and TRBJ1-5; the D gene is possibly TRBD1 (6 bases). Trimming took off 0 bases at V and 6 bases at J, with 10 bases between the two ends. The germline gives CDR1 SGHRS, CDR2 YFSETQ. The CDR3 totals 14 residues. CDR3 sequence (DNA): TGCGCCAGCAGCTTGGGGACAGCCGGTCAGCCCCAGCATTTT. It codes for CASSLGTAGQPQHF.

The chain recombines TRBV7-5 with TRBJ2-7; TRBD2 is taken as the D call from the table, unchecked against the DNA. TRBV7-5 is marked as a pseudogene. The CDR3 is 17 amino acids. CDR3 in DNA: TGTGCCAGAAGCCCCCCCCAGGGACTAGCGGCAACCTACGAGCAGTACTTC. Translation gives CARSPPQGLAATYEQYF.

This chain uses TRBV11-2 with TRBJ2-1, with a weak D call TRBD1 (6 bases). The V end was cut by 2 bases, the J end by 2 bases, with 10 bases between. This CDR3 contains 15 residues. Germline assignment: CDR1 SGHAT and CDR2 FQNNGV. For the CDR3, the DNA is TGTGCCAGCAGCTTAAGGGACATAACCTACAATGAGCAGTTCTTC. It specifies CASSLRDITYNEQFF. Full variable domain (outside the CDR3, taken from reference TRBV11-2 and TRBJ2-1): EAGVAQSPRYKIIEKRQSVAFWCNPISGHATLYWYQQILGQGPKLLIQFQNNGVVDDSQLPKDRFSAERLKGVDSTLKIQPAKLEDSAVYLCASSLRDITYNEQFFGPGTRLTVL.

The chain carries TRBV15 and TRBJ1-2; TRBD1 might be the D (5 bases). CDR3 size: 14 residues. V gave up 0 bases and J gave up 5 bases, with 10 bases separating them. Germline V gene data show CDR1 as LNHNV and CDR2 as YYDKDF (reference sequence). This CDR3 is CATSRDPGTYGYTF. CDR3 sequence (DNA): TGTGCCACCAGCAGAGACCCAGGGACTTATGGCTACACCTTC. The full variable domain, completed using reference TRBV15 and TRBJ1-2, is DAMVIQNPRYQVTQFGKPVTLSCSQTLNHNVMYWYQQKSSQAPKLLFHYYDKDFNNEADTPDNFQSRRPNTSFCFLDIRSPGLGDTAMYLCATSRDPGTYGYTFGSGTRLTVV.

The chain uses TRBV7-2 and TRBJ2-7; 7 bases are shared with TRBD1. CDR1 SGHTA and CDR2 FQGNSA come from the germline V gene. V shed 5 bases, J shed 1 base, and the junction held 5 bases outside the gene matches. The CDR3 length is 14 residues. The CDR3: CASSTPGQSYEQYF. The CDR3 DNA follows: TGTGCCAGCAGCACGCCGGGACAGTCCTACGAGCAGTACTTC.

With respect to this clone: Other DNA sequences in this sample translate to the same CDR3. The J gene is TRBJ2-7, the V gene TRBV5-1; D uncertain. CDR1 and CDR2 from the germline V gene are SGHRS and YFSETQ. Trimming pared 0 bases from V and 3 bases from J, leaving 7 bases between. This CDR3 is built from 13 residues. CDR3 bases: TGCGCCAGCAGCTTGGCCAGGAGCTACGAGCAGTACTTC. This codes for CASSLARSYEQYF.

This sequence joins TRBV19 and TRBJ2-5; TRBD2 aligns across 10 bases. V lost 5 bases to trimming and J lost 4 bases; unmatched junction nucleotides: 7. The CDR3 length is 15 residues. Germline V CDR1 and CDR2: LNHDA, SQIVND (reference sequence). The CDR3 region is CASSYPGLARETQYF. The CDR3 DNA is TGTGCCAGTAGTTACCCGGGACTAGCGAGAGAGACCCAGTACTTC.

V usage is TRBV10-1 and J usage is TRBJ1-1; D is unresolved. The germline V gene encodes CDR1 WNHNN and CDR2 SYGVQD (reference sequence). Trimming left V 3 bases short and J 4 bases short, with 9 bases between. The CDR3 is made up of 13 amino acids. The CDR3 reads CASSDPGSTEAFF. In DNA form, the CDR3 reads TGCGCCAGCAGTGACCCGGGTAGCACTGAAGCTTTCTTT.

The chain links TRBV21-1 to TRBJ2-7; TRBD1 is the table's D call, not checked against the DNA. TRBV21-1 is a pseudogene locus. This CDR3 contains 17 residues. The CDR3 DNA follows: TGTGCCAGCAGGCACCCCGTGAACAGGGGGCTCGTTTACGAGCAGTACTTC. This sequence encodes CASRHPVNRGLVYEQYF.

This rearrangement joins TRBV10-3 to TRBJ2-2; no reliable D call. The germline V and J ends were trimmed by 5 bases and 1 base, with 11 bases remaining between them. Germline V gives CDR1 ENHRY, CDR2 SYGVKD. CDR3 length: 15 amino acids. The CDR3 loop reads CAISFLTRNTGELFF. The CDR3 DNA reads TGTGCCATCAGTTTCCTTACACGGAACACCGGGGAGCTGTTTTTT.

The rearrangement joins TRBV5-1 to TRBJ2-4, with 10 bases lining up with TRBD1. Looked up from germline, CDR1 is SGHRS and CDR2 is YFSETQ. Losses at the gene ends were 4 bases for V and 2 bases for J; bases not matched to a gene: 6. This CDR3 has 16 residues. The CDR3 spells CASSAGTGVPKNIQYF. The CDR3 DNA reads as TGCGCCAGCAGCGCCGGGACAGGGGTTCCCAAAAACATTCAGTACTTC. Full variable domain (outside the CDR3, taken from reference TRBV5-1 and TRBJ2-4): KAGVTQTPRYLIKTRGQQVTLSCSPISGHRSVSWYQQTPGQGLQFLFEYFSETQRNKGNFPGRFSGRQFSNSRSEMNVSTLELGDSALYLCASSAGTGVPKNIQYFGAGTRLSVL.

Comment on this clone: Other DNA sequences in this sample translate to the same CDR3. V and J are TRBV9 and TRBJ2-5; D is possibly TRBD1 (5 bases). The CDR3 covers 13 residues. V lost 0 bases to trimming and J lost 3 bases, with 6 bases between them. From germline, CDR1 is SGDLS and CDR2 YYNGEE. The CDR3 DNA reads TGTGCCAGCAGCGTAGGACAGAAAGAGACCCAGTACTTC. This sequence encodes CASSVGQKETQYF.

This chain joins TRBV7-9 and TRBJ2-7, with 7 bases identical to TRBD2. CDR1 and CDR2 (germline): SEHNR, FQNEAQ (reference sequence). The ends lost 3 bases at V and 0 bases at J; junction bases unmatched: 5. There are 15 residues in the CDR3. CDR3 nucleotides: TGTGCCAGCAGCTTCGGAGCGGGGAGCTCCTACGAGCAGTACTTC. Its protein product is CASSFGAGSSYEQYF. Filled out from reference TRBV7-9 and TRBJ2-7, the complete variable domain reads DTGVSQNPRHKITKRGQNVTFRCDPISEHNRLYWYRQTLGQGPEFLTYFQNEAQLEKSRLLSDRFSAERPKGSFSTLEIQRTEQGDSAMYLCASSFGAGSSYEQYFGPGTRLTVT.

This clone was seen only once. The genes are TRBV9 and TRBJ2-2; D unresolved. Germline V CDR1 and CDR2: SGDLS, YYNGEE. Between the trimmed V and J ends, which lost 3 bases and 3 bases, there was a span of 18 bases. CDR3 length: 17 residues. The CDR3 DNA reads as TGTGCCAGCAGCGCCCTTCTTCGGGCTCGGCACACCGGGGAGCTGTTTTTT. This gives the protein CASSALLRARHTGELFF.

This sequence joins TRBV7-9 and TRBJ2-2; 7 positions match TRBD1. Germline V CDR1 and CDR2: SEHNR, FQNEAQ (reference sequence). This CDR3 is built from 16 residues. V shed 5 bases, J shed 0 bases, and the junction held 6 bases outside the gene matches. This CDR3 is CASSRDTGANTGELFF. CDR3 DNA: TGTGCCAGCAGCCGAGATACAGGGGCGAACACCGGGGAGCTGTTTTTT.

This chain joins TRBV7-2 and TRBJ2-5; possible D gene TRBD2, 5 bases. Trimming stripped 2 bases from V and 6 bases from J, with 10 bases between. CDR3 length equals 13 residues. Germline V CDR1 and CDR2: SGHTA, FQGNSA. CDR3 protein: CASSLYGIQTQYF. CDR3 DNA: TGTGCCAGCAGCTTATACGGGATACAGACCCAGTACTTC.

As for this clone: The sample carries other DNA sequences with the same CDR3. V is TRBV29-1 and J is TRBJ2-6; D remains unclear. Germline CDR1 reads SQVTM; CDR2 reads ANQGSEA. Deletions cut 4 bases from V and 1 base from J, with 5 bases between. The CDR3 is made up of 13 amino acids. CDR3 protein: CSVGSSGANVLTF. CDR3 nucleotide sequence: TGCAGCGTTGGGAGTTCTGGGGCCAACGTCCTGACTTTC.

As regards this clone: The same CDR3 is also encoded by other DNA sequences in this sample. This chain uses TRBV18 with TRBJ1-5, with D unclear. The CDR3 length is 13 residues. CDR1 is KGHSH, CDR2 LQKENI, per germline. V shed 3 bases and J shed 7 bases, with 10 bases lying between them. CDR3 loop: CASSPGSGQPQHF. CDR3 DNA sequence: TGTGCCAGCTCACCGGGTTCAGGACAGCCCCAGCATTTT.

The chain combines TRBV10-3 with TRBJ2-7, with 11 bases fitting TRBD1. Germline lookup yields CDR1 ENHRY and CDR2 SYGVKD. The V and J ends lost 10 bases and 4 bases, in that order; junction bases with no gene match: 6. This CDR3 has 13 amino acids. The CDR3 bases are TGTGCCACCTTGGGGACAGGGGGGTACGAGCAGTACTTC. Translated: CATLGTGGYEQYF.

The chain uses TRBV9 and TRBJ2-1, with TRBD2 matching 9 bases. V was clipped by 4 bases and J by 7 bases; unmatched bases: 12. This CDR3 has 16 residues. Germline V gene lookup returns CDR1 SGDLS and CDR2 YYNGEE. CDR3 region: CASSSSGRHPGNEQFF. The CDR3 DNA sequence: TGTGCCAGCAGCTCCAGCGGGAGGCACCCGGGGAATGAGCAGTTCTTC.

The gene calls are TRBV15 and TRBJ1-5; 7 bases agree with TRBD1. Trimming cost V 5 bases and J 7 bases; bases outside gene matches: 5. This CDR3 contains 13 residues. CDR1 and CDR2 from the germline V gene are LNHNV and YYDKDF (reference sequence). The DNA of the CDR3 is TGTGCCACCAGCGATAACAGGGGACAGCCCCAGCATTTT. It yields the protein CATSDNRGQPQHF.